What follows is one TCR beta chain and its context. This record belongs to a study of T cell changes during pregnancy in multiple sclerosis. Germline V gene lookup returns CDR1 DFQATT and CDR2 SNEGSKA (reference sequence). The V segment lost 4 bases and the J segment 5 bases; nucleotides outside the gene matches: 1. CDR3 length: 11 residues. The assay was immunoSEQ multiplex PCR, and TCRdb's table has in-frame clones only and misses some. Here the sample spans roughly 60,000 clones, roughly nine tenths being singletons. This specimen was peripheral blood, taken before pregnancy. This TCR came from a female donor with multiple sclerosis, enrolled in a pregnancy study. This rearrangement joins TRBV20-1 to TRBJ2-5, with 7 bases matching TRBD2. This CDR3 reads CSAMRGETQYF. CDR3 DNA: TGCAGTGCTATGCGGGGGGAGACCCAGTACTTC.